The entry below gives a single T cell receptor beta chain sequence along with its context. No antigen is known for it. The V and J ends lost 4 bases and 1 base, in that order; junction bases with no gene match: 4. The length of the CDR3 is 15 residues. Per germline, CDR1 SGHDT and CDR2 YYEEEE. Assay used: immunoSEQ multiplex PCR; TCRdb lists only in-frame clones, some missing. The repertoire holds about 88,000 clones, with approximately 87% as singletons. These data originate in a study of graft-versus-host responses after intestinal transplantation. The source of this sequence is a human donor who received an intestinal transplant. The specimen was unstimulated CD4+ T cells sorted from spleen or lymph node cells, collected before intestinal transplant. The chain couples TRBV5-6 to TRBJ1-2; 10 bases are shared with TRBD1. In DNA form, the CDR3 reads TGTGCCAGCAGCCCCAGGGACAGGGGTAACTATGGCTACACCTTC. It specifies CASSPRDRGNYGYTF. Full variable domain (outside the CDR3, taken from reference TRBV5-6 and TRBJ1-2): DAGVTQSPTHLIKTRGQQVTLRCSPKSGHDTVSWYQQALGQGPQFIFQYYEEEERQRGNFPDRFSGHQFPNYSSELNVNALLLGDSALYLCASSPRDRGNYGYTFGSGTRLTVV.